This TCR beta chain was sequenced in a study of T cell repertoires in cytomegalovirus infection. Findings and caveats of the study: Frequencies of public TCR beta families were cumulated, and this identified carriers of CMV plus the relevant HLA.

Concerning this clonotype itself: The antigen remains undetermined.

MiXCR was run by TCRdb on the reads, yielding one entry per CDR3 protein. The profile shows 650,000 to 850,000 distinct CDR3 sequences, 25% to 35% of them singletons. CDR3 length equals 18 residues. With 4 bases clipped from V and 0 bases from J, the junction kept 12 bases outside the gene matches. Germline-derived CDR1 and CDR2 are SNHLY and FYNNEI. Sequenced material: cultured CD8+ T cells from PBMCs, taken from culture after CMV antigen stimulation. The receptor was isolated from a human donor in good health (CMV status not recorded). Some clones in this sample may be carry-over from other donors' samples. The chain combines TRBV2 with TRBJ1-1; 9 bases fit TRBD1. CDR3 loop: CASSAPRTGVKMNTEAFF. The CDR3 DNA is TGTGCCAGCAGTGCCCCCCGGACAGGGGTAAAGATGAACACTGAAGCTTTCTTT.